The 23 T cell receptor beta chains below were found in one sample sequenced in a study of shared clonotypes between healthy human individuals (dated by TCRdb to 2018 to 2020). CD8 naive samples were CD45RO-negative cells positively selected for CCR7, giving a CD45RA+CCR7+ population that excluded TemRA cells. Libraries came from the immunoSEQ multiplex PCR assay. The table was pulled from immuneACCESS by TCRdb, which kept in-frame rearrangements only. Such tables lose some clones; where checked, under half of the loss comes from unresolved V genes, and the rest has no known cause. Present in this sample are around 1.9 million clones, approximately 94% of which were seen just once. More than 1.5% of the sample is in the top ten clones. Sequenced input: naive CD8+ T cells from PBMCs. Taken with the paper, the label for cell subset or site translates to: CD45RA+CCR7+. The receptors shown here come from a man younger than 30 in good health. Some clones in this sample may be carry-over from other donors' samples.

The chain couples TRBV6-6 to TRBJ2-1, with D perhaps TRBD2 (5 bases). In germline, CDR1 is MNHNY, CDR2 SVGAGI (reference sequence). The V and J ends lost 0 bases and 9 bases respectively, with 15 bases between them. The CDR3 length is 15 residues. This CDR3 is CASSYSSEGSGEQFF. In DNA form, the CDR3 reads TGTGCCAGCAGTTACTCGAGCGAGGGATCGGGTGAGCAGTTCTTC.

The chain combines TRBV7-9 with TRBJ1-1, with 7 bases lining up with TRBD1. Germline values: CDR1 SEHNR, CDR2 FQNEAQ (reference sequence). The CDR3 runs to 17 residues. Germline trimming cut 0 bases from V and 7 bases from J; bases unmatched to any gene: 14. The CDR3 protein is CASSLAIRVGGELEAFF. Here the CDR3 DNA reads TGTGCCAGCAGCTTAGCGATCCGAGTAGGGGGCGAGCTTGAAGCTTTCTTT.

This chain links TRBV13 with TRBJ2-2; tentative D call: TRBD2 (6 bases). The V gene's germline CDR1 is PRHDT and CDR2 FYEKMQ (reference sequence). Trimming took 4 bases from V and 6 from J, leaving 15 bases between them. This CDR3 has 15 residues. This CDR3 reads CASSSDQGGPGELFF. CDR3 coding DNA: TGTGCCAGCAGCTCGGACCAGGGAGGTCCCGGGGAGCTGTTTTTT.

The chain links TRBV11-2 to TRBJ2-7; no clear D gene. The CDR3 extends over 15 amino acids. Looked up from germline, CDR1 is SGHAT and CDR2 is FQNNGV. Trimming took off 2 bases at V and 3 bases at J, with 14 bases between the two ends. The DNA for the CDR3 is TGTGCCAGCAGCTTATTTGCCGGAGCCCTCTACGAGCAGTACTTC. Protein: CASSLFAGALYEQYF.

The genes are TRBV19 and TRBJ1-3, with D unclear. CDR1 and CDR2 from the germline V gene are LNHDA and SQIVND (reference sequence). There are 15 residues in the CDR3. V was trimmed by 5 bases and J by 0 bases, leaving 11 bases between them. CDR3 in amino acids: CASSADRNSGNTIYF. CDR3 in DNA: TGTGCCAGTAGTGCCGACCGTAACTCTGGAAACACCATATATTTT.

The chain employs TRBV11-2 and TRBJ2-1, with D unresolved. The V gene lost 4 bases and the J gene lost 2 bases, with 6 bases spanning the gap. The CDR3 consists of 13 residues. CDR1 is SGHAT, CDR2 FQNNGV, per germline. The CDR3 sequence is CASSSNTYNEQFF. The CDR3 DNA is TGTGCCAGCAGCTCCAACACCTACAATGAGCAGTTCTTC.

CDR3 protein: CASSRGQPQHF. The CDR3 DNA is TGTGCCAGCAGCAGGGGTCAGCCCCAGCATTTT. The chain couples TRBV21-1 to TRBJ1-5. TRBV21-1 is assigned pseudogene status. The CDR3 totals 11 residues.

The chain employs TRBV14 and TRBJ1-1; D ambiguous. The CDR3 is 14 amino acids. The germline V gene encodes CDR1 SGHDN and CDR2 FVKESK. Trimming left V 5 bases short and J 1 base short, with 11 bases between. The CDR3 region has the DNA TGTGCCAGCAGCAGTCGGGCCAAGAACACTGAAGCTTTCTTT. Its protein product is CASSSRAKNTEAFF.

The J gene is TRBJ1-4, the V gene TRBV7-9; 7 nucleotides agree with TRBD1. J gave up 7 bases and V 2 bases, and 10 bases lay outside the gene matches. Germline V CDR1 and CDR2: SEHNR, FQNEAQ (reference sequence). There are 16 residues in the CDR3. CDR3 in amino acids: CASSLIKQGSPEKLFF. The DNA for the CDR3 is TGTGCCAGCAGCTTAATTAAACAGGGGAGTCCTGAAAAACTGTTTTTT. Full variable domain (rest looked up from reference TRBV7-9 and TRBJ1-4): DTGVSQNPRHKITKRGQNVTFRCDPISEHNRLYWYRQTLGQGPEFLTYFQNEAQLEKSRLLSDRFSAERPKGSFSTLEIQRTEQGDSAMYLCASSLIKQGSPEKLFFGSGTQLSVL.

As regards this clone: The same CDR3 also results from other DNA sequences found in this sample. This chain links TRBV7-9 with TRBJ2-1; 8 bases map to TRBD2. This CDR3 region has 12 residues. V trimming: 5 bases; J trimming: 9 bases; junction bases outside the gene matches: 3. Germline CDR1 reads SEHNR; CDR2 reads FQNEAQ (reference sequence). This CDR3 reads CASSLAGGEQFF. The DNA of the CDR3 is TGTGCCAGCAGCCTGGCGGGAGGTGAGCAGTTCTTC.

The J gene is TRBJ2-7, the V gene TRBV4-1; unclear D gene. The CDR3 consists of 14 residues. Germline V gene data show CDR1 as MGHRA and CDR2 as YSYEKL. V lost 3 bases, J lost 2 bases, and 11 bases lay in between. The CDR3 is CASSQEDGPYEQYF. The CDR3 bases are TGCGCCAGCAGCCAGGAAGACGGCCCCTACGAGCAGTACTTC.

The V call is TRBV7-2, the J call TRBJ1-1; no reliable D call. Germline CDR1 reads SGHTA; CDR2 reads FQGNSA. CDR3 length: 15 residues. Trimming removed 4 bases at V and 0 bases at J, with 12 bases between. The CDR3 nucleotides are TGTGCCAGCAGCTCGCCCGAGACCCTGAACACTGAAGCTTTCTTT. Translated, it gives CASSSPETLNTEAFF.

The V and J genes are TRBV7-3 and TRBJ2-7, with D maybe TRBD2 (5 bases). The V end was cut by 8 bases, the J end by 2 bases, with 16 bases between. Per the germline V gene, CDR1 is SGHTA and CDR2 is FQGTGA. This CDR3 region has 14 residues. CDR3 residues: CASGGYLSAYEQYF. The CDR3 bases are TGTGCCAGCGGAGGCTATCTTTCAGCCTACGAGCAGTACTTC. Combining the CDR3 with reference TRBV7-3 and TRBJ2-7 gives the whole variable domain GAGVSQTPSNKVTEKGKYVELRCDPISGHTALYWYRQSLGQGPEFLIYFQGTGAADDSGLPNDRFFAVRPEGSVSTLKIQRTERGDSAVYLCASGGYLSAYEQYFGPGTRLTVT.

As DNA, the CDR3 is TGTGCCAGCAGCCGACGACTAGCGTACCCCTACGAGCAGTACTTC. It translates to CASSRRLAYPYEQYF. The chain carries TRBV13 and TRBJ2-7; 8 bases are a match to TRBD2. Trimming at V came to 5 bases and at J to 2 bases, leaving 8 bases not matched to a gene. Germline loops: CDR1 PRHDT, CDR2 FYEKMQ (reference sequence). The CDR3 runs to 15 residues.

The V and J genes are TRBV5-1 and TRBJ2-7; D is undetermined. V was pared by 0 bases and J by 7 bases, with 11 bases between. The CDR3 covers 13 residues. Germline lookup yields CDR1 SGHRS and CDR2 YFSETQ. DNA for the CDR3: TGCGCCAGCAGCTTGGGGCTAGTCGGTGAGCAGTACTTC. It specifies CASSLGLVGEQYF. The complete variable domain, with remaining parts taken from reference TRBV5-1 and TRBJ2-7, reads KAGVTQTPRYLIKTRGQQVTLSCSPISGHRSVSWYQQTPGQGLQFLFEYFSETQRNKGNFPGRFSGRQFSNSRSEMNVSTLELGDSALYLCASSLGLVGEQYFGPGTRLTVT.

This chain links TRBV7-9 with TRBJ2-5; possible D gene TRBD2, 5 bases. Trimming removed 8 bases from V and 1 base from J, with 11 bases in between. Germline CDR1 reads SEHNR; CDR2 reads FQNEAQ (reference sequence). The CDR3 loop spans 13 amino acids. CDR3 loop: CASSLEVQETQYF. The CDR3 coding sequence is TGTGCCAGCTCCCTGGAGGTCCAAGAGACCCAGTACTTC.

The rearrangement uses TRBV27 and TRBJ2-1, with 7 bases matching TRBD1. J lost 6 bases, V lost 4 bases, and 6 bases had no gene match. Looked up from germline, CDR1 is MNHEY and CDR2 is SMNVEV (reference sequence). The length of the CDR3 is 14 residues. This CDR3 is CASSSTTGINEQFF. In nucleotides, the CDR3 is TGTGCCAGCAGTTCGACGACAGGGATCAATGAGCAGTTCTTC.

A word on this clone: This CDR3 is also generated by other DNA sequences in the sample. This chain joins TRBV27 and TRBJ1-1; D not resolved. CDR3 length equals 13 residues. Germline V gene data show CDR1 as MNHEY and CDR2 as SMNVEV (reference sequence). Trimming stripped 4 bases from V and 4 bases from J, with 10 bases between. Written as DNA, the CDR3 is TGTGCCAGCAGTTCTAGGGTCGGCACTGAAGCTTTCTTT. As protein: CASSSRVGTEAFF.

V is TRBV28 and J is TRBJ1-5; no firm D call. CDR3 length equals 16 residues. The germline CDR1 and CDR2 sequences are MDHEN and SYDVKM. V lost 3 bases and J 5 bases, leaving 17 bases between the germline ends. CDR3 sequence reads: CASSLRRLGKDQPQHF. The CDR3 bases are TGTGCCAGCAGTTTGCGCAGGTTGGGGAAAGATCAGCCCCAGCATTTT.

This clone appeared once. The same CDR3 is also encoded by other DNA sequences in this sample. V and J are TRBV9 and TRBJ1-5, with D unresolved. CDR1 and CDR2 from the germline V gene are SGDLS and YYNGEE. CDR3 size: 14 residues. V was pared by 0 bases and J by 1 base, with 5 bases between. CDR3 sequence (DNA): TGTGCCAGCAGCGTAGACGGCAGCAATCAGCCCCAGCATTTT. Its translation: CASSVDGSNQPQHF.

This clone was picked up one time. V gene TRBV4-3 combines with J gene TRBJ1-1; 8 nucleotides line up with TRBD1. Germline V lookup: CDR1 LGHNA, CDR2 YSLEER. The CDR3 loop spans 15 amino acids. Trimming took 4 bases from V and 0 from J; bases not matched to a gene: 4. Here the CDR3 reads CASSPRTGLNTEAFF. CDR3 sequence (DNA): TGCGCCAGCAGCCCCCGGACAGGGTTGAACACTGAAGCTTTCTTT.

The chain joins TRBV28 to TRBJ2-7; no clear D. The CDR3 consists of 14 residues. The V gene's germline CDR1 is MDHEN and CDR2 SYDVKM. V lost 3 bases to trimming and J lost 3 bases, with 12 bases between them. CDR3 sequence: CASSLGSRLYEQYF. CDR3 bases: TGTGCCAGCAGTTTGGGCAGCCGCCTCTACGAGCAGTACTTC.

The V call is TRBV14, the J call TRBJ1-4; D remains ambiguous. CDR1 and CDR2 from the germline V gene are SGHDN and FVKESK. The CDR3 runs to 17 residues. V was shortened by 0 bases and J by 6 bases, with 17 bases between the two germline ends. The CDR3 loop is CASSQEGFYGWDEKLFF. CDR3 bases: TGTGCCAGCAGCCAAGAAGGGTTTTATGGCTGGGATGAAAAACTGTTTTTT.